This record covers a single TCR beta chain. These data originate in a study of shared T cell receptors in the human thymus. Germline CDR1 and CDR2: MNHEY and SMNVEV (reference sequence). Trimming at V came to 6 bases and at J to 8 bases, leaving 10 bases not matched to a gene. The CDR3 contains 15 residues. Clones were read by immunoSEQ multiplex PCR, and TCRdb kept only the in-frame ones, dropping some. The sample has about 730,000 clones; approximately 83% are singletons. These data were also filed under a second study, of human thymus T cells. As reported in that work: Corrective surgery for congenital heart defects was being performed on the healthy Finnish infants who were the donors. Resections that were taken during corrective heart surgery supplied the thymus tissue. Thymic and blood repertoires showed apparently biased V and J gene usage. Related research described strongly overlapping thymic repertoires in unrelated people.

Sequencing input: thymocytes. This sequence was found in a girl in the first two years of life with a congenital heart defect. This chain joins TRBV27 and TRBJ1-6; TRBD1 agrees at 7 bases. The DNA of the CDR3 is TGTGCCAGCAGACCCTCGACAGGGAAGGATTCACCCCTCCACTTT. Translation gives CASRPSTGKDSPLHF.